This TCR beta chain comes out of a study of Ad26.COV2.S vaccination and SARS-CoV-2 variants. This clone was seen once. Specified treatment: roughly 18 received Ad26.COV2.S at low or high dose, single or two shots; 5 received placebo; per-sample allocation not given. Day 63 following the first vaccine or placebo injection was when the samples were taken. Data came from immunoSEQ multiplex PCR; TCRdb stores just in-frame clones and leaves some out. The sample includes 300,000 to 400,000 clones, about 85% of them seen just once. Sample: peripheral blood, taken in a trial of Ad26.COV2.S vaccine versus placebo. This TCR derives from a person aged 18-65 years who received the Ad26.COV2.S COVID-19 vaccine or a placebo.

The DNA of the CDR3 is TGTGCCAGCAGGGAGCCAGGACTTTATGGCTACACCTTC. Its protein product is CASREPGLYGYTF. The V and J genes are TRBV6-5 and TRBJ1-2, with D unresolved. V gave up 6 bases and J gave up 5 bases, with 13 bases separating them. In germline, CDR1 is MNHEY, CDR2 SVGAGI. The CDR3 length is 13 residues.